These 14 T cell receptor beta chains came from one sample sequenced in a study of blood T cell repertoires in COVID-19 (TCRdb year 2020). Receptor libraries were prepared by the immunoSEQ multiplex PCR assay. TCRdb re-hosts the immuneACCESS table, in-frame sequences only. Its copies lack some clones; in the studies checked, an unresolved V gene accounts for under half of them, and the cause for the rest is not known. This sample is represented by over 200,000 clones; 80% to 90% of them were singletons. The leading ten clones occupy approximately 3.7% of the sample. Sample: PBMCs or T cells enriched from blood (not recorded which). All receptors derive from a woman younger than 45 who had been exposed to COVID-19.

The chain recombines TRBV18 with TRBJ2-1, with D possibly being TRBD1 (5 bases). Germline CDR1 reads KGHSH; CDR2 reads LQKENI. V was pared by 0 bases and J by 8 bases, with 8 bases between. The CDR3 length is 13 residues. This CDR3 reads CASSPPSGYEQFF. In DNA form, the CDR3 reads TGTGCCAGCTCACCACCGTCAGGGTATGAGCAGTTCTTC.

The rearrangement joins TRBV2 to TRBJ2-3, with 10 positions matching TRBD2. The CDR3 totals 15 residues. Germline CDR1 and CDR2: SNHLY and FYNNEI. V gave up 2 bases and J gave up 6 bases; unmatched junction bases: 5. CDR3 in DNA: TGTGCCAGCAGTGAAAGGAGCGGGAGGGTTGATACGCAGTATTTT. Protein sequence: CASSERSGRVDTQYF.

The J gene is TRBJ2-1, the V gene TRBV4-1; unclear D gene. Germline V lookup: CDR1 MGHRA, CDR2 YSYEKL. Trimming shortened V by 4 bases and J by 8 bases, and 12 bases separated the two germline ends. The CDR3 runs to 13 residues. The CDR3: CASSLAEFDEQFF. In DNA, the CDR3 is TGCGCCAGCAGCCTGGCGGAGTTCGATGAGCAGTTCTTC.

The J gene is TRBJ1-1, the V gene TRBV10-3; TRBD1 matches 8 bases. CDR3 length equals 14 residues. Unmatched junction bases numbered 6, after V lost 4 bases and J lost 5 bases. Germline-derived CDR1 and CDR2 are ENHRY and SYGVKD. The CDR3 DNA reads TGTGCCATCAGTGTGGAACAGGGGGAAACTGAAGCTTTCTTT. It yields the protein CAISVEQGETEAFF.

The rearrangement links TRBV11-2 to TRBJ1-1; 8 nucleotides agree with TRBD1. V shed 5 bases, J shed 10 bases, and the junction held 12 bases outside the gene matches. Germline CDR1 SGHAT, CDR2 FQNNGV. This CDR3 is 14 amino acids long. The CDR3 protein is CASSPIRTGRSAFF. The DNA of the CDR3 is TGTGCCAGCAGCCCAATAAGGACAGGGCGGTCAGCTTTCTTT.

Here the CDR3 reads CASGSENTIYF. CDR3 nucleotide sequence: TGTGCTAGTGGTAGCGAAAACACCATATATTTT. The genes are TRBV12-5 and TRBJ1-3; D ambiguous. Between the trimmed V and J ends, which lost 5 bases and 6 bases, there was a span of 5 bases. The germline CDR1 and CDR2 sequences are LGHNT and FRNRAP. The CDR3 is 11 amino acids.

The CDR3, as DNA: TGTGCCAGCAGTCTCGGTTATACCGCGAACTATGGCTACACCTTC. It encodes CASSLGYTANYGYTF. This sequence joins TRBV28 and TRBJ1-2, with D unclear. Germline values: CDR1 MDHEN, CDR2 SYDVKM. This CDR3 is 15 amino acids long. The V and J ends lost 5 bases and 2 bases respectively, with 15 bases between them.

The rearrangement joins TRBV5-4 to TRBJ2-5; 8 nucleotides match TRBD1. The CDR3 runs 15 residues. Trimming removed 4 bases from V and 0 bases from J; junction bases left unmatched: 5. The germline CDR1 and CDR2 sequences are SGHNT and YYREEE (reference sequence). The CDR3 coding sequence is TGTGCCAGCAGCCCGGGACAGGCCGACCAAGAGACCCAGTACTTC. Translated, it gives CASSPGQADQETQYF.

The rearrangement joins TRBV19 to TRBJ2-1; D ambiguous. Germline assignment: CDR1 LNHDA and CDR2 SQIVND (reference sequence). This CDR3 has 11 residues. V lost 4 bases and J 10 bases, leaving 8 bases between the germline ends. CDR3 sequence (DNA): TGTGCCAGTAGTAAGTCAGTAGAGCAGTTCTTC. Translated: CASSKSVEQFF.

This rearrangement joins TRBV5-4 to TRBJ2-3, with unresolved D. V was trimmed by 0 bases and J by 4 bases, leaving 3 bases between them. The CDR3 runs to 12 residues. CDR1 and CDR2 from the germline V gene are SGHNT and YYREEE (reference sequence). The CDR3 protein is CASSLAADTQYF. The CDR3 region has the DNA TGTGCCAGCAGCTTGGCCGCAGATACGCAGTATTTT.

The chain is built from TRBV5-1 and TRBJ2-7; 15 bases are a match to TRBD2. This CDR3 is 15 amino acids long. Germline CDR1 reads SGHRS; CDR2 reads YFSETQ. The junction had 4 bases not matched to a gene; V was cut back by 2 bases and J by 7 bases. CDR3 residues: CASSFGLAGGEEQYF. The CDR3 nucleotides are TGCGCCAGCAGCTTCGGACTAGCGGGAGGGGAAGAGCAGTACTTC. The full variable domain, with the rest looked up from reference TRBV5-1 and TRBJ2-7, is KAGVTQTPRYLIKTRGQQVTLSCSPISGHRSVSWYQQTPGQGLQFLFEYFSETQRNKGNFPGRFSGRQFSNSRSEMNVSTLELGDSALYLCASSFGLAGGEEQYFGPGTRLTVT.

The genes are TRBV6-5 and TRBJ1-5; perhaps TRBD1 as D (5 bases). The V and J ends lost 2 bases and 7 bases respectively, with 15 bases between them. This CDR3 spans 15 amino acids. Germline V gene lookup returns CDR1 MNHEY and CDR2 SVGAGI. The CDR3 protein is CASSYERGIGQPQHF. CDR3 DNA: TGTGCCAGCAGTTACGAACGGGGGATCGGGCAGCCCCAGCATTTT.

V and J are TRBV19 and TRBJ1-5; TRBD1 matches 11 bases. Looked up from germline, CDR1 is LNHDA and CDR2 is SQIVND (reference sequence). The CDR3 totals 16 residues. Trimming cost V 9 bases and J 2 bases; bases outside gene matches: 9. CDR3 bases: TGTGCCAGCGGACAGGGGGCGGGTGGGCGCAATCAGCCCCAGCATTTT. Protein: CASGQGAGGRNQPQHF.

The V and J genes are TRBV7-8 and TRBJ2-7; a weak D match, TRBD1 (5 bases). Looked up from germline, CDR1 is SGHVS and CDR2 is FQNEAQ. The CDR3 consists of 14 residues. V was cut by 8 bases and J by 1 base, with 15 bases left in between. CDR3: CASSLGAVSYEQYF. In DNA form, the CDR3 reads TGTGCCAGCTCTCTAGGGGCAGTTTCCTACGAGCAGTACTTC.